This T cell receptor beta chain came from a study of T cell repertoires in ileal Crohn's disease. Study as a whole: Operated complications were stricturing disease (roughly 60%) and penetrating disease (about 39%). Regarding the study as a whole: High-frequency clones were more common in sorted CD8 than CD4 cells.

Notes on this clone: The target antigen is unknown.

Germline assignment: CDR1 SNHLY and CDR2 FYNNEI. The CDR3 is 16 amino acids. J was trimmed by 1 base and V by 4 bases; bases with no gene match: 5. The repertoire was sequenced with immunoSEQ multiplex PCR; TCRdb's copy has only in-frame clones and lacks some. Of roughly 5,800 clones listed, approximately 95% are singletons. This receptor was identified in an adult with Crohn's disease. The sequenced sample was ileal tissue. This chain joins TRBV2 and TRBJ2-5, with 11 bases fitting TRBD1. The chain's CDR3 is CASSVWGTGGQETQYF. The CDR3 DNA reads TGTGCCAGCAGTGTCTGGGGGACAGGGGGCCAAGAGACCCAGTACTTC.